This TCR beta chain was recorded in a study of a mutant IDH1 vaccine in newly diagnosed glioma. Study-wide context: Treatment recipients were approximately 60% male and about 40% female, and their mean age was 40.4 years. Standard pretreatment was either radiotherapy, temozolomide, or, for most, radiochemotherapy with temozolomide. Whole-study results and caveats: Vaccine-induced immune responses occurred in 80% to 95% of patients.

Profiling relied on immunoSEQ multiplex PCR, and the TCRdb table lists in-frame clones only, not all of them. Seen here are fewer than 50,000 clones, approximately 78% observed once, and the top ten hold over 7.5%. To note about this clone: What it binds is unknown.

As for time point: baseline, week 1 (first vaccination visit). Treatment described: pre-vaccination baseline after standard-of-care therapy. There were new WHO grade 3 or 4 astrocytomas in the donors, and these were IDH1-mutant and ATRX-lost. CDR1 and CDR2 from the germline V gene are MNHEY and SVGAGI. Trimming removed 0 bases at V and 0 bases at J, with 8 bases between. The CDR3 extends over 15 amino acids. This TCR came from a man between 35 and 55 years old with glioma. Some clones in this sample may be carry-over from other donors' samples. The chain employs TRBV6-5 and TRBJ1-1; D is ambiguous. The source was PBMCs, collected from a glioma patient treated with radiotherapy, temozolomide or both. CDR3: CASSYSPTMNTEAFF. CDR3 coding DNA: TGTGCCAGCAGTTACTCCCCTACGATGAACACTGAAGCTTTCTTT.